What follows describes a single TCR beta chain. Its antigen is unknown. The CDR3 is 13 residues long. Looked up from germline, CDR1 is SGHRS and CDR2 is YFSETQ. Trimming took off 4 bases at V and 3 bases at J, with 10 bases between the two ends. These data come from a study of response to subunit inactivated influenza vaccine. The study, taken as a whole, reports: New T cells are recruited in small numbers by each seasonal influenza vaccination, according to the authors' suggestion.

TCRdb itself ran the RT-PCR reads through MiXCR, one entry per CDR3 protein. This table has 500,000 to 600,000 distinct CDR3 sequences, 16% appearing once. This receptor was taken from a man aged 45-69 years who received an inactivated influenza vaccine. The sequencing here drew on CD4+ T cells sorted from PBMCs, taken 23 to 25 months after vaccination. The V gene is TRBV5-1, the J gene TRBJ1-2; TRBD1 is a possible D gene (6 bases). The CDR3 loop reads CASSETGYYGYTF. DNA for the CDR3: TGCGCCAGCAGCGAAACAGGGTACTATGGCTACACCTTC.